Listed here is a single T cell receptor (beta chain). This sample is drawn from a study of T-cell memory formation after mild COVID-19. TCRdb passed the 5' RACE reads through MiXCR, listing each CDR3 protein once. This sample has 90,000 to 130,000 distinct CDR3 sequences; roughly a sixth occur once, and the top ten carry around 5.1%. Germline values: CDR1 MGHDK, CDR2 SYGVNS. With 6 bases removed from V and 3 bases from J, the gap between germline ends came to 9 bases. CDR3 length equals 12 residues. Material for sequencing was PBMCs or a T cell subset sorted from them (not recorded which). The rearrangement uses TRBV25-1 and TRBJ2-7, with D possibly being TRBD1 or TRBD2 (6 bases each). The receptor comes from a young man who had mild COVID-19 (a few samples of this study predate the infection). Cell type and time point are not known. CDR3 bases: TGTGCCAGCAGGCGGGACAACTACGAGCAGTACTTC. As protein: CASRRDNYEQYF.